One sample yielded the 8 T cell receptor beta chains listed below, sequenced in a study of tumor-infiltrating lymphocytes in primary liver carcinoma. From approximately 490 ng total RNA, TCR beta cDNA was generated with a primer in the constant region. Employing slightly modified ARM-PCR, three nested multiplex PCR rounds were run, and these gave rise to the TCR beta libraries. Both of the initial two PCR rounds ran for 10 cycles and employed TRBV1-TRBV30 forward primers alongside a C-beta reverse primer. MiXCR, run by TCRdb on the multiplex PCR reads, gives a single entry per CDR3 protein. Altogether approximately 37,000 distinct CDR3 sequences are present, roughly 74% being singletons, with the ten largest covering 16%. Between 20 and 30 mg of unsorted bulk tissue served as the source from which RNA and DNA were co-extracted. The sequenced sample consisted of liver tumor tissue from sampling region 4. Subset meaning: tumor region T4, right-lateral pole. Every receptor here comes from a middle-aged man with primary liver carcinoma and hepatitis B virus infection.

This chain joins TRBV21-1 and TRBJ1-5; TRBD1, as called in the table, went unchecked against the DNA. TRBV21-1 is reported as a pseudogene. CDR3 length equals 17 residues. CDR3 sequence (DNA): TGTGCCAGCGACAAAGCAGGGACAGCCGAATGCAATCAGCCCCAGCATTTT. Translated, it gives CASDKAGTAECNQPQHF.

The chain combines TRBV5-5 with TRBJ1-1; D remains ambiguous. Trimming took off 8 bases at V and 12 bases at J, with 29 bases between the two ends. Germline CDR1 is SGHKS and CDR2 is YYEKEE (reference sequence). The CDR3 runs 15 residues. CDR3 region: CASSHEGERYTDTFF. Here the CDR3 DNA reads TGTGCCAGTAGCCATGAGGGTGAGCGGTACACTGACACTTTCTTT.

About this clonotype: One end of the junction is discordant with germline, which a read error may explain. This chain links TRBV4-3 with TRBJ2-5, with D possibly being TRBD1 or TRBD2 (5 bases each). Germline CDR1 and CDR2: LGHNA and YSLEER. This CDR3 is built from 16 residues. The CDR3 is CVSSQEGNLPGTAKYF. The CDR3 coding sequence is TGCGTCAGCAGCCAAGAGGGGAACCTCCCCGGTACGGCCAAGTACTTC.

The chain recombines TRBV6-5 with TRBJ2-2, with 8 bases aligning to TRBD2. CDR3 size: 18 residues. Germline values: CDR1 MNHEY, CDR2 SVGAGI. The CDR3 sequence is CPSRSILGTSGRGGELFF. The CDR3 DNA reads TGTCCTAGCAGATCGATCCTCGGGACTAGTGGGAGAGGTGGGGAGCTGTTTTTT.

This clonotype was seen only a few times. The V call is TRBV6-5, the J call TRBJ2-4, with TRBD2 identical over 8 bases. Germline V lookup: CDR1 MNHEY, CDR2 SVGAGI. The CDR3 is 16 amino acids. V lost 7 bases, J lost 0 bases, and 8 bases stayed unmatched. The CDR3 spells CASTPRGGQAKNIQYF. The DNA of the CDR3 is TGTGCCAGCACTCCCCGGGGGGGGCAAGCCAAAAACATTCAGTACTTC.

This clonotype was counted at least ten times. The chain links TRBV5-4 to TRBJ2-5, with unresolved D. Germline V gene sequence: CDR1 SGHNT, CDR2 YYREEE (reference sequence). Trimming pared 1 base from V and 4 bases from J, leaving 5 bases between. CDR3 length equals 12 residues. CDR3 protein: CASSLFLETQYF. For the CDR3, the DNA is TGTGCCAGCAGCTTGTTTCTAGAGACCCAGTACTTC.

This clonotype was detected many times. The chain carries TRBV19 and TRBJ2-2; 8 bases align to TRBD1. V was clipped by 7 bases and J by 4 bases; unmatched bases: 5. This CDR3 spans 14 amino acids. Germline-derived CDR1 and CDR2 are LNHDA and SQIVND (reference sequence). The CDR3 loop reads CASMSTGATGELFF. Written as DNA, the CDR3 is TGTGCCAGTATGTCGACAGGGGCCACCGGGGAGCTGTTTTTT.

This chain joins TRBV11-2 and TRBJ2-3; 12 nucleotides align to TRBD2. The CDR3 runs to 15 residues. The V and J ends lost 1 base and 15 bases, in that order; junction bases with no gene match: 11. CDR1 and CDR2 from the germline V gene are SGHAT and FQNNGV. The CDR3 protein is CASSLVRLAGDTQYF. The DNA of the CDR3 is TGTGCCAGCAGCTTAGTGCGACTAGCGGGAGATACACAATATTTT.